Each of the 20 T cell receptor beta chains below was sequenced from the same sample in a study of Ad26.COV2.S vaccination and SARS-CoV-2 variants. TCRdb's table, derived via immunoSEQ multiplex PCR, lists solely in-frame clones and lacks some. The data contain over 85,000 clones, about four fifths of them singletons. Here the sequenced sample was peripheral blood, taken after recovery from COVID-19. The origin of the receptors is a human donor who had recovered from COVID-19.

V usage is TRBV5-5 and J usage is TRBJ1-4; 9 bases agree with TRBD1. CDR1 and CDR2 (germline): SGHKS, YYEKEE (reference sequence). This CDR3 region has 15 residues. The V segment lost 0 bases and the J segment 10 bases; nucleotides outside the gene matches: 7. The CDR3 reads CASSLEGQGSRKLFF. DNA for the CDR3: TGTGCCAGCAGCTTGGAGGGACAGGGCAGCCGAAAACTGTTTTTT. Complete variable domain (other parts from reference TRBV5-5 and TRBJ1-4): DAGVTQSPTHLIKTRGQQVTLRCSPISGHKSVSWYQQVLGQGPQFIFQYYEKEERGRGNFPDRFSARQFPNYSSELNVNALLLGDSALYLCASSLEGQGSRKLFFGSGTQLSVL.

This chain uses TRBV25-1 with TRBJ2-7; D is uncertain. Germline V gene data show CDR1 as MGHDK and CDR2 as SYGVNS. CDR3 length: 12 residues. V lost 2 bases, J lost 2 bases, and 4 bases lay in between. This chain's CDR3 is CASSEKPYEQYF. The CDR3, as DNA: TGTGCCAGCAGTGAAAAACCCTACGAGCAGTACTTC.

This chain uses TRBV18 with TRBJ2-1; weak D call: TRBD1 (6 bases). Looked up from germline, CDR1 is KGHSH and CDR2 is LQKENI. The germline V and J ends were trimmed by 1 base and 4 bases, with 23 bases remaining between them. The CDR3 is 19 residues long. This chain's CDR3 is CASSPLTGGGFLSYNEQFF. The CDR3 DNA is TGTGCCAGCTCACCACTGACAGGTGGGGGCTTTTTGAGTTACAATGAGCAGTTCTTC. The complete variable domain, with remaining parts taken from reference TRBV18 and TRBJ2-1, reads NAGVMQNPRHLVRRRGQEARLRCSPMKGHSHVYWYRQLPEEGLKFMVYLQKENIIDESGMPKERFSAEFPKEGPSILRIQQVVRGDSAAYFCASSPLTGGGFLSYNEQFFGPGTRLTVL.

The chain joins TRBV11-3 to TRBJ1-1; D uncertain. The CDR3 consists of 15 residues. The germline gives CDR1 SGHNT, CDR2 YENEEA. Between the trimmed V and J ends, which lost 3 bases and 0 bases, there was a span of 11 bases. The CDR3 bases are TGTGCCAGCAGCTTGACGTGGGGTCTGAACACTGAAGCTTTCTTT. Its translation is CASSLTWGLNTEAFF.

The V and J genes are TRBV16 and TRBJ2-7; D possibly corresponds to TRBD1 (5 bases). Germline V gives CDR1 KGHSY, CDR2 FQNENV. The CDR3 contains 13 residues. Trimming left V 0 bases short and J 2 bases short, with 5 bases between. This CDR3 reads CASSQSGAYEQYF. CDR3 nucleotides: TGTGCCAGCAGCCAATCAGGGGCCTACGAGCAGTACTTC. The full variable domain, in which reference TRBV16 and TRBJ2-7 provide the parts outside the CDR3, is GEEVAQTPKHLVRGEGQKAKLYCAPIKGHSYVFWYQQVLKNEFKFLISFQNENVFDETGMPKERFSAKCLPNSPCSLEIQATKLEDSAVYFCASSQSGAYEQYFGPGTRLTVT.

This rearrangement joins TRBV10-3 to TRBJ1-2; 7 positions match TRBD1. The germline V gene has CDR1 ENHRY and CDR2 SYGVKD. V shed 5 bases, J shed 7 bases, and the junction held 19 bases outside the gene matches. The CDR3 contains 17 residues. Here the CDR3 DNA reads TGTGCCATCAGTAAACGCGGATCGGACAGGACCCAGGGTGGCTACACCTTC. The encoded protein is CAISKRGSDRTQGGYTF.

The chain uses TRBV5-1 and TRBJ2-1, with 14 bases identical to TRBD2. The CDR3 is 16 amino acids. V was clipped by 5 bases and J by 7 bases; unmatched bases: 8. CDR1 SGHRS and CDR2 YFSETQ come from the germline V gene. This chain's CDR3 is CASSSGGTSGSNEQFF. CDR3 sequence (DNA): TGCGCCAGCAGTTCGGGGGGGACTAGCGGGAGTAATGAGCAGTTCTTC.

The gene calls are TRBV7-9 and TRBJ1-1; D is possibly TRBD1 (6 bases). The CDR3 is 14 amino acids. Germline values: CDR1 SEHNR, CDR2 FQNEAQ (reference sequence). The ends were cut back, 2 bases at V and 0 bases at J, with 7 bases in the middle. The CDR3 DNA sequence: TGTGCCAGCAGCTTAACAGGGATGAACACTGAAGCTTTCTTT. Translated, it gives CASSLTGMNTEAFF.

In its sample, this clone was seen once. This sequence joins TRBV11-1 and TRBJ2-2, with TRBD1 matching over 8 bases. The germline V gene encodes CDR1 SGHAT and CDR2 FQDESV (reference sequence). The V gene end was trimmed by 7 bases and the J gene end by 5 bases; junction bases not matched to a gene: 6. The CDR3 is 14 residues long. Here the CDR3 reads CASKLRGQTGELFF. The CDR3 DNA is TGTGCCAGCAAACTCAGGGGGCAAACCGGGGAGCTGTTTTTT.

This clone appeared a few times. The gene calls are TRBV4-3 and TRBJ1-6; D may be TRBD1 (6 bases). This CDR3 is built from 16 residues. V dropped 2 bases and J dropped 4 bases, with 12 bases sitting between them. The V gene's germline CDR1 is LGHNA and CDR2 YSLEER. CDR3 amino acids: CASSQRRQGYNSPLHF. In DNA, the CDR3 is TGCGCCAGCAGCCAACGGAGGCAGGGGTATAATTCACCCCTCCACTTT.

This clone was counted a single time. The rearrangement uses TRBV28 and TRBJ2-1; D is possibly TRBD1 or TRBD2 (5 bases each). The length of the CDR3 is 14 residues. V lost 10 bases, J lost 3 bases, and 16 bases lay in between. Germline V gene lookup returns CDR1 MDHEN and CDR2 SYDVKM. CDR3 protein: CAIARDGDYNEQFF. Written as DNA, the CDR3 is TGTGCCATAGCACGGGACGGGGACTACAATGAGCAGTTCTTC.

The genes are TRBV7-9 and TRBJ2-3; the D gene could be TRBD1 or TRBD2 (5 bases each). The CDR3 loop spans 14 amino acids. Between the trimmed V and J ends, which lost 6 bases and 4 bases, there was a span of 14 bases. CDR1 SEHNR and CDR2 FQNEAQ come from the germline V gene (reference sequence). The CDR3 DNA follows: TGTGCCAGCAGTCGTGCAGGGAGCGCAGATACGCAGTATTTT. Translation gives CASSRAGSADTQYF.

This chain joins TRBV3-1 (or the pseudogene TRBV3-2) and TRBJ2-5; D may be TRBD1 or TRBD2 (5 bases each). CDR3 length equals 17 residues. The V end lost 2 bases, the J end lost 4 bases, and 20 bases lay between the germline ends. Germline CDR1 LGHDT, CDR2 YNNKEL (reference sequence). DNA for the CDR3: TGTGCCAGCAGCCAACCTCCGGGACCCCCCAGCCGAGAGACCCAGTACTTC. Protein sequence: CASSQPPGPPSRETQYF.

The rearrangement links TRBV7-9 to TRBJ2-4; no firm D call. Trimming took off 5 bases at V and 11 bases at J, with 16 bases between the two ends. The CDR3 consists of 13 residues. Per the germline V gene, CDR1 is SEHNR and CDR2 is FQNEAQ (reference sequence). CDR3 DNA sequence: TGTGCCAGCAGCCTCGGCAAGGTGGCCGTTCAGTACTTC. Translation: CASSLGKVAVQYF.

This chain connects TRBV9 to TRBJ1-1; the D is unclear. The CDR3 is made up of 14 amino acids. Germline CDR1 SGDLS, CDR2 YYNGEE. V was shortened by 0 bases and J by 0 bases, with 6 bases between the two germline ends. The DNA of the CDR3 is TGTGCCAGCAGCGTAGGGCCTCTGAACACTGAAGCTTTCTTT. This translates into CASSVGPLNTEAFF.

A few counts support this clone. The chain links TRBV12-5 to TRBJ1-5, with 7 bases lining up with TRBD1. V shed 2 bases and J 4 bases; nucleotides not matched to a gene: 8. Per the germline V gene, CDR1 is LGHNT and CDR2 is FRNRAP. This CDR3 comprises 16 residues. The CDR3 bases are TGTGCTAGTGGTTTGATCTACGACAGGGCAAATCAGCCCCAGCATTTT. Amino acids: CASGLIYDRANQPQHF.

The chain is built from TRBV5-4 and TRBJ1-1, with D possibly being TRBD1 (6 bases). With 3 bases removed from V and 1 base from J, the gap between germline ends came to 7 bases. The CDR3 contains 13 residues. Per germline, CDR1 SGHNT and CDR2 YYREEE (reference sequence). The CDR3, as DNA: TGTGCCAGCAGCTCCAGGGGGAACACTGAAGCTTTCTTT. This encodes CASSSRGNTEAFF.

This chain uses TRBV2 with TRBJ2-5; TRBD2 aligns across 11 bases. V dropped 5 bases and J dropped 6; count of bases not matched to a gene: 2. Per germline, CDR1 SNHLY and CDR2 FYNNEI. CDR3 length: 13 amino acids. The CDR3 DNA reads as TGTGCCAGCAGTACTAGCGGGAGTAAGACCCAGTACTTC. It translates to CASSTSGSKTQYF.

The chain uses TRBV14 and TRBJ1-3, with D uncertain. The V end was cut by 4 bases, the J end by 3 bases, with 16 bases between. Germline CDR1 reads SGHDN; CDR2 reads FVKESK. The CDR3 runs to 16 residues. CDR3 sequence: CASSPLGLRFGNTIYF. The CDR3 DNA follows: TGTGCCAGCAGCCCACTGGGCTTGAGGTTTGGAAACACCATATATTTT.

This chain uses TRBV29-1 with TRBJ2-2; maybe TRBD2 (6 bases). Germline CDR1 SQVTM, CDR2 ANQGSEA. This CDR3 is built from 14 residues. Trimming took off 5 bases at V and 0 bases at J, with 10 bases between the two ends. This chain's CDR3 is CSVRRDPNTGELFF. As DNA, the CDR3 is TGCAGCGTTCGGCGGGACCCGAACACCGGGGAGCTGTTTTTT.